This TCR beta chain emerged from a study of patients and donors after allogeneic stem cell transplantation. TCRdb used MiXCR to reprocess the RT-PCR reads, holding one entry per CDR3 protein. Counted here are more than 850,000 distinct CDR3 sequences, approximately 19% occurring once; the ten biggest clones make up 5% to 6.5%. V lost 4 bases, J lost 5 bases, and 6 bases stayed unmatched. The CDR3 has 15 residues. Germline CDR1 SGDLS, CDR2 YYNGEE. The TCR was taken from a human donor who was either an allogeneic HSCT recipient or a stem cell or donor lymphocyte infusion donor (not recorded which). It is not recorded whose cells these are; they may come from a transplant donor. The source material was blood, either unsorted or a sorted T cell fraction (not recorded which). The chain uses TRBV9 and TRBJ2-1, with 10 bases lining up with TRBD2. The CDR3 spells CASSPSGSPDNEQFF. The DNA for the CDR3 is TGTGCCAGCAGCCCTAGCGGGAGTCCGGACAATGAGCAGTTCTTC.